The clone carrying this TCR beta chain was detected many times. Its antigen is still unknown. TCRdb used MiXCR to reprocess the reads, holding one entry per CDR3 protein. The sample records around 530,000 distinct CDR3 sequences, 16% being singletons. The data derive from a study of T cell repertoires in cytomegalovirus infection. Study at large: Indications of both CMV infection and matching HLA type were provided by public TCR beta signatures. Study-level findings and limits: HLA-C-restricted, CMV-specific TCR beta clonotypes were dominant ex vivo. Adding up the frequency of public TCR beta families identified people who carried CMV plus the relevant HLA.

The CDR3 totals 16 residues. Germline-derived CDR1 and CDR2 are SEHNR and FQNEAQ (reference sequence). Trimming shortened V by 7 bases and J by 0 bases, and 19 bases separated the two germline ends. The V call is TRBV7-9, the J call TRBJ2-7; D is tentatively TRBD1 or TRBD2 (5 bases each). Material: CD8+ T cells from PBMCs. The TCR comes from a human donor in good health (CMV status not recorded). Some clones in this sample may be carry-over from other donors' samples. CDR3 bases: TGTGCCAGCAATTCGGGGACCCACTCCCTCTCCTACGAGCAGTACTTC. Its protein is CASNSGTHSLSYEQYF.